One and the same sample provided the 5 T cell receptor beta chains below, sequenced in a study of post-analysis software for immune sequencing data. Study findings and constraints: Comparison of patients with controls showed 5 or 6 TRBV segments more frequent in patients, TRBV5-6, TRBV5-1 and TRBV20-1 among them.

cDNA libraries of TCR beta carried unique molecular identifiers. A single record per CDR3 protein comes from TCRdb applying MiXCR to the PCR reads. The profile shows 650,000 to 850,000 distinct CDR3 sequences, about 45% of them singletons. These receptors have no known antigen. The sequenced material came from blood. The receptors derive from a girl aged 10 to 17 with multiple sclerosis.

This clonotype was counted only a few times. The chain joins TRBV7-2 to TRBJ2-1; possible D gene TRBD2, 6 bases. The germline V gene has CDR1 SGHTA and CDR2 FQGNSA. The CDR3 totals 15 residues. V was trimmed by 0 bases and J by 6 bases, leaving 12 bases between them. CDR3 nucleotide sequence: TGTGCCAGCAGCTTAGCTCCGGGAGAAGGCAATGAGCAGTTCTTC. Translation: CASSLAPGEGNEQFF.

This chain links TRBV29-1 with TRBJ2-5; a possible D gene is TRBD2 (5 bases). V was pared by 3 bases and J by 5 bases, with 10 bases between. CDR3 length: 12 residues. Per germline, CDR1 SQVTM and CDR2 ANQGSEA. Here the CDR3 reads CSVDGVYETQYF. The CDR3 DNA reads TGCAGCGTTGACGGGGTATACGAGACCCAGTACTTC.

This CDR3 reads CASSLSRDVHYGYTF. Here the CDR3 DNA reads TGTGCCAGCAGCTTAAGCCGGGACGTTCACTATGGCTACACCTTC. The genes are TRBV7-9 and TRBJ1-2, with D maybe TRBD1 (5 bases). The ends were cut back, 2 bases at V and 3 bases at J, with 13 bases in the middle. This CDR3 region has 15 residues. Germline lookup yields CDR1 SEHNR and CDR2 FQNEAQ (reference sequence). The variable domain in full, completed from reference TRBV7-9 and TRBJ1-2, reads DTGVSQNPRHKITKRGQNVTFRCDPISEHNRLYWYRQTLGQGPEFLTYFQNEAQLEKSRLLSDRFSAERPKGSFSTLEIQRTEQGDSAMYLCASSLSRDVHYGYTFGSGTRLTVV.

Written as DNA, the CDR3 is TGCGCCAGCAGCTTCGGGACAGCCCTTCAAGAGACCCAGTACTTC. Residues: CASSFGTALQETQYF. The chain has TRBV5-1 and TRBJ2-5, with 7 nucleotides matching TRBD1. Looked up from germline, CDR1 is SGHRS and CDR2 is YFSETQ. V trimming: 2 bases; J trimming: 2 bases; junction bases outside the gene matches: 6. The CDR3 runs 15 residues.

The chain is built from TRBV12-3 or TRBV12-4 and TRBJ2-7; 10 positions agree with TRBD2. The CDR3 covers 14 residues. V trimming: 5 bases; J trimming: 2 bases; junction bases outside the gene matches: 3. CDR3 amino acids: CASSAGTSAYEQYF. CDR3 nucleotides: TGTGCCAGCAGTGCCGGGACTAGCGCCTACGAGCAGTACTTC.